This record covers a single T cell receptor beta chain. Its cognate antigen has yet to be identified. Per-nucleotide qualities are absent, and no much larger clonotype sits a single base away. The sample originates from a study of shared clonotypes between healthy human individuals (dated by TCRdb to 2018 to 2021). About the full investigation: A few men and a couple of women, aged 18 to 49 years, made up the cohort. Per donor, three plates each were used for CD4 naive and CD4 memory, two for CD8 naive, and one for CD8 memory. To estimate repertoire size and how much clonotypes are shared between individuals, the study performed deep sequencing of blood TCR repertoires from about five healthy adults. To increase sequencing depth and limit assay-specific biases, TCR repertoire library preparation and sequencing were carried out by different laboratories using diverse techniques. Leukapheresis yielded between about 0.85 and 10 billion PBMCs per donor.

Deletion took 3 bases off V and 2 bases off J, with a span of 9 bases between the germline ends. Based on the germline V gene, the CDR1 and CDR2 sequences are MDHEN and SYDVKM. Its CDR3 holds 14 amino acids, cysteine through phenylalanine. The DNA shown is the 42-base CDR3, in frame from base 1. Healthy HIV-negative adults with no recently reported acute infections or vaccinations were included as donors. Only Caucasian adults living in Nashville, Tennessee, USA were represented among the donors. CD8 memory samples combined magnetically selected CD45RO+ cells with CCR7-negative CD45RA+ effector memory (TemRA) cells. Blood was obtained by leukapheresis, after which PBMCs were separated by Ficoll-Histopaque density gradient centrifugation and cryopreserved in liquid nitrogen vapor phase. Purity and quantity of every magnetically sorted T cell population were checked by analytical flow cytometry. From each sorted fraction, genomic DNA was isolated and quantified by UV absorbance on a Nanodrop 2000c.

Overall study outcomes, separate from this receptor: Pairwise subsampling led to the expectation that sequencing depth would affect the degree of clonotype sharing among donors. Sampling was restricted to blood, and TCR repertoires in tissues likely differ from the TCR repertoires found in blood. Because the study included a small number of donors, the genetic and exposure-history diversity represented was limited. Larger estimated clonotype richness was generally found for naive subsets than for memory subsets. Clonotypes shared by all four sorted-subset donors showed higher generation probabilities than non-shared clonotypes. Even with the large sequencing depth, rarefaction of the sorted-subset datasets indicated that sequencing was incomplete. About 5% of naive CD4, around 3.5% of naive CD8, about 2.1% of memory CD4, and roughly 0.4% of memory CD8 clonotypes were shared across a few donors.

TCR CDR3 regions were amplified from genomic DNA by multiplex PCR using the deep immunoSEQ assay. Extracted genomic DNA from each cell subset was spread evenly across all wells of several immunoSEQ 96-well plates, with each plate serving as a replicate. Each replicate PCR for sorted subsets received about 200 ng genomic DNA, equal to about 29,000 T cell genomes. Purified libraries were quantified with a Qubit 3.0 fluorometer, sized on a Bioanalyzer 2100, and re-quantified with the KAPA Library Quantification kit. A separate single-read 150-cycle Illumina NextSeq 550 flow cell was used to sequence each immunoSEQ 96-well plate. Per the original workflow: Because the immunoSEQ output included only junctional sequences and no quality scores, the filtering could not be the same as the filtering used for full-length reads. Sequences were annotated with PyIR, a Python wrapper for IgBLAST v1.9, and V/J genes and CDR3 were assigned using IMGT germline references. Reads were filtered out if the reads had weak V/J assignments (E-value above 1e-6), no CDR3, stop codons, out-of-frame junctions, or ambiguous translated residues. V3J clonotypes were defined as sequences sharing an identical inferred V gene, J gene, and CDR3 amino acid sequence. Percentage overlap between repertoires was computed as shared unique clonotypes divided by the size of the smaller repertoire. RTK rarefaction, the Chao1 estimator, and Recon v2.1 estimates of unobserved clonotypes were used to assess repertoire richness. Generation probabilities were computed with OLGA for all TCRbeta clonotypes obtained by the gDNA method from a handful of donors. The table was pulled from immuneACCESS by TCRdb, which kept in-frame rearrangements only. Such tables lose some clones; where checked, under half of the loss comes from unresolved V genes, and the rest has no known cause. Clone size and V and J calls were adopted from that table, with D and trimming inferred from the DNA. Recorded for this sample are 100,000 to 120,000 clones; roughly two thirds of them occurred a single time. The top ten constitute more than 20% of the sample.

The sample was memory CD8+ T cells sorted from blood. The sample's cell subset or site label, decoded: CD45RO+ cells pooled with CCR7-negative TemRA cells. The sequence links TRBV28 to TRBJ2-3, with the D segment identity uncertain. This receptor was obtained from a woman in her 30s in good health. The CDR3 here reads CASSFWSLTDTQYF. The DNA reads TGTGCCAGCAGTTTTTGGAGTCTCACAGATACGCAGTATTTT. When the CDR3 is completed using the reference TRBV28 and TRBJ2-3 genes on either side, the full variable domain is DVKVTQSSRYLVKRTGEKVFLECVQDMDHENMFWYRQDPGLGLRLIYFSYDVKMKEKGDIPEGYSVSREKKERFSLILESASTNQTSMYLCASSFWSLTDTQYFGPGTRLTVL.